This T cell receptor beta chain appears in the sequencing data of a study of T cell clones after liver transplantation. Study-wide background: Three of eight recipients were HCV-positive; others had non-autoimmune, non-viral indications.

Germline-derived CDR1 and CDR2 are SNHLY and FYNNEI. With V trimmed by 5 bases and J by 6 bases, 10 bases remained unmatched. The CDR3 covers 14 residues. Study-wide findings and caveats: A larger donor-reactive than third-party decline suggested partial antigen-specific deletion. These preliminary findings come from unstandardized post-transplant sampling times.

As to this clone: Antigen specificity is unknown.

Data came from immunoSEQ multiplex PCR; TCRdb stores just in-frame clones and leaves some out. There are tens of thousands of clones in the sample; about 82% occur only once, and more than 0.45% lies in the top ten. Specimen: CD4+ T cells from blood, collected 45 to 46 months after liver transplant. This sequence joins TRBV2 and TRBJ2-7; 7 nucleotides line up with TRBD2. This clonotype was sampled from a human patient who received a liver transplant. The graft donor may have contributed some T cells. The CDR3 DNA is TGTGCCAGCAGTTACGTAGGGAGGGACGGCGAGCAGTACTTC. Translation: CASSYVGRDGEQYF. The full variable domain, in which reference TRBV2 and TRBJ2-7 provide the parts outside the CDR3, is EPEVTQTPSHQVTQMGQEVILRCVPISNHLYFYWYRQILGQKVEFLVSFYNNEISEKSEIFDDQFSVERPDGSNFTLKIRSTKLEDSAMYFCASSYVGRDGEQYFGPGTRLTVT.